A selection of T cell receptor beta chains follows, all from one sample in a study of blood T cell repertoires in COVID-19. The table came from immunoSEQ multiplex PCR; TCRdb's copy has only in-frame clones and leaves some out. The sample has some 120,000 clones, approximately 74% seen once. The sequenced sample was peripheral blood. These receptors all come from a man in his 60s with acute or convalescent COVID-19. The CDR3 runs from the conserved cysteine through the conserved F or W. Each record gives: CDR3 DNA, CDR3 protein, D gene, J gene, clone size, V gene. The D gene is left open where the match is weak. Expanded clones get a size class; other rows say once, few or many, or leave the size out.

CDR3 DNA: TGTGCCAGCAGGGCCGAACAGGGGGCTCAGGGAGGCTACACCTTC
CDR3 protein: CASRAEQGAQGGYTF
D gene: TRBD1
J gene: TRBJ1-2
clone size: .
V gene: TRBV2

CDR3 DNA: TGTGCCAGCAGTCCTGACAGGAATCAGCCCCAGCATTTT
CDR3 protein: CASSPDRNQPQHF
D gene: .
J gene: TRBJ1-5
clone size: .
V gene: TRBV12-3/TRBV12-4

CDR3 DNA: TGTGCCAGCAGCCCAGGACAGGGAGGCTCACCCCTCCACTTT
CDR3 protein: CASSPGQGGSPLHF
D gene: TRBD1
J gene: TRBJ1-6
clone size: .
V gene: TRBV7-9

CDR3 DNA: TGTGCCACCAGGCCTAAAACGGACAGTACGATGAGAACAGATACGCAGTATTTT
CDR3 protein: CATRPKTDSTMRTDTQYF
D gene: .
J gene: TRBJ2-3
clone size: .
V gene: TRBV24-1

CDR3 DNA: TGCGCCAGCAGAACAGGGATGGGTAACAATGAGCAGTTCTTC
CDR3 protein: CASRTGMGNNEQFF
D gene: .
J gene: TRBJ2-1
clone size: .
V gene: TRBV5-1

CDR3 DNA: TGTGCCACCAAAAACGAGGCGGGCGTTGGCAATCAGCCCCAGCATTTT
CDR3 protein: CATKNEAGVGNQPQHF
D gene: .
J gene: TRBJ1-5
clone size: few
V gene: TRBV10-3

CDR3 DNA: TGCAGTGCTAGTTTTAGTCAGGGGGCCAATGAGCAGTTCTTC
CDR3 protein: CSASFSQGANEQFF
D gene: TRBD1
J gene: TRBJ2-1
clone size: .
V gene: TRBV20-1

CDR3 DNA: TGTGCTAGTGGTTTGGGACAGCCGAACTATGGCTACACCTTC
CDR3 protein: CASGLGQPNYGYTF
D gene: .
J gene: TRBJ1-2
clone size: .
V gene: TRBV12-5

CDR3 DNA: TGCGCCAGCAGCATTGCTGGGGCCCCTAATGAAAAACTGTTTTTT
CDR3 protein: CASSIAGAPNEKLFF
D gene: .
J gene: TRBJ1-4
clone size: .
V gene: TRBV5-1

CDR3 DNA: TGCAGTGCCCCTACTATGTACGAGCAGTACTTC
CDR3 protein: CSAPTMYEQYF
D gene: .
J gene: TRBJ2-7
clone size: .
V gene: TRBV20-1

CDR3 DNA: TGTGCCACCAGCAGAGTCCCGGGCAGGGGAGCTGAAGCTTTCTTT
CDR3 protein: CATSRVPGRGAEAFF
D gene: .
J gene: TRBJ1-1
clone size: few
V gene: TRBV15

CDR3 DNA: TGCGCCAGCAGTGAGTCGGGGTTCGGAGGTGAGCAGTTCTTC
CDR3 protein: CASSESGFGGEQFF
D gene: .
J gene: TRBJ2-1
clone size: .
V gene: TRBV10-1

CDR3 DNA: TGTGCCAGCAGCTTCCTCAGCTACAATGAGCAGTTCTTC
CDR3 protein: CASSFLSYNEQFF
D gene: .
J gene: TRBJ2-1
clone size: once
V gene: TRBV7-9

CDR3 DNA: TGTGCCAGCAGAGGGACTAGCGGGGGGGCAGGTGAGCAGTTCTTC
CDR3 protein: CASRGTSGGAGEQFF
D gene: TRBD2
J gene: TRBJ2-1
clone size: .
V gene: TRBV2

CDR3 DNA: TGTGCCAGCAGCTTTTCCGCTAGCGGTAGCACAGATACGCAGTATTTT
CDR3 protein: CASSFSASGSTDTQYF
D gene: TRBD2
J gene: TRBJ2-3
clone size: .
V gene: TRBV7-2

CDR3 DNA: TGTGCCAGCAGGGTGGGTGCGGGCCAAAACACCGGGGAGCTGTTTTTT
CDR3 protein: CASRVGAGQNTGELFF
D gene: .
J gene: TRBJ2-2
clone size: many
V gene: TRBV2

CDR3 DNA: TGTGCCAGCAGTGTAACAGGGAGCAGGGCCCAGCATTTT
CDR3 protein: CASSVTGSRAQHF
D gene: .
J gene: TRBJ1-5
clone size: .
V gene: TRBV27

CDR3 DNA: TGTGCCAGCAGTCGAACGAGCGGGGGGTCCTACGAGCAGTACTTC
CDR3 protein: CASSRTSGGSYEQYF
D gene: TRBD2
J gene: TRBJ2-7
clone size: once
V gene: TRBV3-1/TRBV3-2

CDR3 DNA: TGTGCCAGCAGCTTATTACGCGGGGGGGCCCAATCTGGGGCCAACGTCCTGACTTTC
CDR3 protein: CASSLLRGGAQSGANVLTF
D gene: TRBD2
J gene: TRBJ2-6
clone size: .
V gene: TRBV7-6

CDR3 DNA: TGTGCCAGCAGCTCGCAGGGGGAGCAGCCCCAGCATTTT
CDR3 protein: CASSSQGEQPQHF
D gene: TRBD1
J gene: TRBJ1-5
clone size: .
V gene: TRBV11-2

CDR3 DNA: TGTGCCAGCCCCCGGGGCTATGGCTACACCTTC
CDR3 protein: CASPRGYGYTF
D gene: .
J gene: TRBJ1-2
clone size: .
V gene: TRBV27

CDR3 DNA: TGTGCCAGCTCACCACGAGGCGGGGTGAACACTGAAGCTTTCTTT
CDR3 protein: CASSPRGGVNTEAFF
D gene: .
J gene: TRBJ1-1
clone size: once
V gene: TRBV18

CDR3 DNA: TGTGCCAGCAGTCACCGAGACAGGGGAGATGGCTACACCTTC
CDR3 protein: CASSHRDRGDGYTF
D gene: TRBD1
J gene: TRBJ1-2
clone size: .
V gene: TRBV6-5

CDR3 DNA: TGTGCCAGCACCTTAAGACAGGCCGCGGATGAAAAACTGTTTTTT
CDR3 protein: CASTLRQAADEKLFF
D gene: .
J gene: TRBJ1-4
clone size: .
V gene: TRBV6-5

CDR3 DNA: TGTGCCAGCACCCAGGGGGCTCAGCCCCAGCATTTT
CDR3 protein: CASTQGAQPQHF
D gene: TRBD1
J gene: TRBJ1-5
clone size: .
V gene: TRBV6-5

CDR3 DNA: TGTGCCACCGCAGGGGGGCGCTTAAAAGAAAAACTGTTTTTT
CDR3 protein: CATAGGRLKEKLFF
D gene: TRBD1
J gene: TRBJ1-4
clone size: .
V gene: TRBV19

CDR3 DNA: TGTGCCAGCTCACCCCCCGGCGCGGGAGCATCGGAGACCCAGTACTTC
CDR3 protein: CASSPPGAGASETQYF
D gene: TRBD2
J gene: TRBJ2-5
clone size: .
V gene: TRBV18

CDR3 DNA: TGTGCCATCTACGACCCAGGCACAGTGAACACTGAAGCTTTCTTT
CDR3 protein: CAIYDPGTVNTEAFF
D gene: .
J gene: TRBJ1-1
clone size: .
V gene: TRBV10-3

CDR3 DNA: TGTGCCAGCAGCACCTCGGGACTAGCGGGACGGACCGGGGAGCTGTTTTTT
CDR3 protein: CASSTSGLAGRTGELFF
D gene: TRBD2
J gene: TRBJ2-2
clone size: .
V gene: TRBV13

CDR3 DNA: TGTGCCAGTAAAGTAGGCAATCAGCCCCAGCATTTT
CDR3 protein: CASKVGNQPQHF
D gene: .
J gene: TRBJ1-5
clone size: .
V gene: TRBV19

CDR3 DNA: TGTGCCACCAGTGATCGATACTACGAGCAGTACTTC
CDR3 protein: CATSDRYYEQYF
D gene: .
J gene: TRBJ2-7
clone size: .
V gene: TRBV24-1

CDR3 DNA: TGTGCCAGCAGTTCCCGAACTGGTGGCTACACCTTC
CDR3 protein: CASSSRTGGYTF
D gene: .
J gene: TRBJ1-2
clone size: .
V gene: TRBV27

CDR3 DNA: TGCGCCAGCAGCGGGACTAGCGGGAGGGCGTCGGTCACCGGGGAGCTGTTTTTT
CDR3 protein: CASSGTSGRASVTGELFF
D gene: TRBD2
J gene: TRBJ2-2
clone size: once
V gene: TRBV5-1

CDR3 DNA: TGTGCCAGCAGCCGCAGGGACAGGGGGGACGAGCAGTACTTC
CDR3 protein: CASSRRDRGDEQYF
D gene: TRBD1
J gene: TRBJ2-7
clone size: .
V gene: TRBV7-8

CDR3 DNA: TGTGCCAGCAGCCAGGGACTAGCCTATGAGCAGTTCTTC
CDR3 protein: CASSQGLAYEQFF
D gene: TRBD2
J gene: TRBJ2-1
clone size: .
V gene: TRBV14

CDR3 DNA: TGTGCTCACCGCACAGGTTCTAACTATGGCTACACCTTC
CDR3 protein: CAHRTGSNYGYTF
D gene: .
J gene: TRBJ1-2
clone size: once
V gene: TRBV19

CDR3 DNA: TGTGCCAGTAATCTTGGGCCAGTCAATCAGCCCCAGCATTTT
CDR3 protein: CASNLGPVNQPQHF
D gene: .
J gene: TRBJ1-5
clone size: .
V gene: TRBV19

CDR3 DNA: TGTGCCAGCAGCTTGAACGAGGCTGAGCAGTTCTTC
CDR3 protein: CASSLNEAEQFF
D gene: .
J gene: TRBJ2-1
clone size: .
V gene: TRBV5-6

CDR3 DNA: TGTGCCAGCAGCTTGGGGGGACAGGCTAGCTATGGCTACACCTTC
CDR3 protein: CASSLGGQASYGYTF
D gene: TRBD1
J gene: TRBJ1-2
clone size: .
V gene: TRBV5-6

CDR3 DNA: TGCGCCAGCAGCCAAATAGCGGAGAGCTCCTACAATGAGCAGTTCTTC
CDR3 protein: CASSQIAESSYNEQFF
D gene: .
J gene: TRBJ2-1
clone size: .
V gene: TRBV4-1

CDR3 DNA: TGTGCCAGCAGTTACTCTCCGGGGAACACTGAAGCTTTCTTT
CDR3 protein: CASSYSPGNTEAFF
D gene: .
J gene: TRBJ1-1
clone size: .
V gene: TRBV6-5

CDR3 DNA: TGTGCCAGCAGTTATAGGGGTTACACTGAAGCTTTCTTT
CDR3 protein: CASSYRGYTEAFF
D gene: .
J gene: TRBJ1-1
clone size: few
V gene: TRBV6-5

CDR3 DNA: TGTGCCAGCAGCCCTAGGGGACAGGGAGTTAGGTGGGGCACTGAAGCTTTCTTT
CDR3 protein: CASSPRGQGVRWGTEAFF
D gene: TRBD1
J gene: TRBJ1-1
clone size: .
V gene: TRBV7-2

CDR3 DNA: TGTGCCAGCTTTTCTTCAGGTGGCCTTAACTATGGCTACACCTTC
CDR3 protein: CASFSSGGLNYGYTF
D gene: .
J gene: TRBJ1-2
clone size: few
V gene: TRBV28

CDR3 DNA: TGCGCCAGCAGCTTGCAGGGGGCCAGCGGTGAGCAGTTCTTC
CDR3 protein: CASSLQGASGEQFF
D gene: TRBD1
J gene: TRBJ2-1
clone size: .
V gene: TRBV5-1

CDR3 DNA: TGTGCCAGCAGCTTCGTTCCTGGGACAGGCGGTAGCTCCTACGAGCAGTACTTC
CDR3 protein: CASSFVPGTGGSSYEQYF
D gene: TRBD1
J gene: TRBJ2-7
clone size: .
V gene: TRBV11-2

CDR3 DNA: TGTGCCAGCAGTACACCCCGGGAAAGCAATCAGCCCCAGCATTTT
CDR3 protein: CASSTPRESNQPQHF
D gene: .
J gene: TRBJ1-5
clone size: .
V gene: TRBV6-2/TRBV6-3

CDR3 DNA: TGTGCCAGCAGCCCTTCACAGGGTGGTACCGGGGAGCTGTTTTTT
CDR3 protein: CASSPSQGGTGELFF
D gene: .
J gene: TRBJ2-2
clone size: .
V gene: TRBV7-9

CDR3 DNA: TGTGCCTGGAGCGGTCCGGGACAGGGAAACTTGAACTATGGCTACACCTTC
CDR3 protein: CAWSGPGQGNLNYGYTF
D gene: TRBD1
J gene: TRBJ1-2
clone size: .
V gene: TRBV30

CDR3 DNA: TGTGCCAGCAGTGAACAGGCTAGCGGGGGCACCGGGGAGCTGTTTTTT
CDR3 protein: CASSEQASGGTGELFF
D gene: TRBD2
J gene: TRBJ2-2
clone size: .
V gene: TRBV6-1